This T cell receptor (beta chain) was observed in a study of blood T cell repertoires in COVID-19 (dated by TCRdb to the early 2020s). Regarding the research as a whole: Samples covering the acute and convalescent phases of COVID-19 were provided by collaborators in the United States, Italy and Spain. The material from the prospective study consisted of cDNA or gDNA derived from T cells, B-cell-depleted T cells, or PBMCs. Where HLA class I and class II types were available, the types were taken from metadata supplied by the sample provider, not from assay-based typing. The repertoires were released in a freely available public database intended as a resource for research on the immune response to SARS-CoV-2. Subjects who had been exposed to COVID-19, were actively infected with it, or had recovered from it provided the deeply sampled blood TCRbeta repertoires that made up the dataset. Samples were obtained from the ongoing ImmuneRACE study (first 160 participants) and from 1,000 to 1,500 subjects provided by 6 global collaborators. A de-identified subject ID, COVID-19 status, age in years and sex were almost always included in the sample metadata.

TCRbeta CDR3 regions were amplified from genomic DNA by means of the immunoSEQ Assay, a bias-controlled multiplex PCR. On the authors' methods: The number of nucleated cells in each sample was estimated by amplification of reference gene primers within the assay. To quantify the absolute abundance of each unique TCRbeta CDR3 rearrangement, sequence reads were collapsed and filtered. For each sample, productive Simpson clonality was calculated by taking the square root of Simpson's diversity index across productive rearrangements. Sourced from immuneACCESS, this table was stored by TCRdb with only in-frame sequences that have V and J called. A share of the clones is absent; for the studies checked, an unresolved V gene accounts for under half, and the remainder has no known explanation. For V, J and clone size, that table is used; D and trimming come from the DNA. The sample profile shows about 150,000 clones; 75% to 90% of them were found once. The ten most abundant clones make up roughly 15% of the sample.

What the research found in general, with its limitations: Clinical and demographic metadata were provided uncurated, with the amount varying by source and participant.

For this clone: The antigen this receptor binds is unknown. Base qualities are not recorded, but no much larger clone differs from it by a single base.

Collaborating institutions collected whole blood in K2EDTA tubes following their own protocols. For TCRbeta analysis, collaborator samples were shipped as frozen whole blood, as isolated PBMCs, or as DNA extracted from either sample type. Sequenced: peripheral blood. The clonotype was recovered from a middle-aged woman with acute or convalescent COVID-19.

Read as DNA, the sequence is TGTGCCAGCAGTGAGACAGGTTATTCGGGAAACACCATATATTTT. Protein translation: CASSETGYSGNTIYF. Here the chain combines TRBV6-1 and TRBJ1-3, with a tentative D gene TRBD1 over 6 matching bases. V is shortened by 3 bases, J by 4 bases, and the region joining them spans 13 bases. The germline V gene specifies MNHNS as CDR1 and SASEGT as CDR2. From the cysteine through the phenylalanine, the CDR3 covers 15 amino acids. Only the CDR3 DNA is retained, 45 bases long and in frame from the first base.